This TCR beta chain was captured in a study of CD8 T cells in ankylosing spondylitis. Whole-study findings and limits: Before this, some motif variants had been reported in reactive arthritis synovial fluid and blood.

The germline V and J ends were trimmed by 5 bases and 5 bases, with 21 bases remaining between them. CDR3 length equals 15 residues. CDR1 SQVTM and CDR2 ANQGSEA come from the germline V gene. Each CDR3 protein gets one entry after TCRdb re-called the 5' RACE reads with MiXCR. The sample shows some 130,000 distinct CDR3 sequences, roughly 15% of them seen only once. The sample holds many counts of this clonotype. Its antigen is unidentified. The clonotype comes from a female donor with ankylosing spondylitis or in good health (not recorded which). The sequenced material came from blood, either unsorted or a sorted T cell fraction (not recorded which). The V call is TRBV29-1, the J call TRBJ1-1; D may be TRBD1 (5 bases). DNA for the CDR3: TGCAGCGTTCTAAGACCGGGACCCCGGACTACTGAAGCTTTCTTT. Translation: CSVLRPGPRTTEAFF. The full variable domain, rest sourced from reference TRBV29-1 and TRBJ1-1, is SAVISQKPSRDICQRGTSLTIQCQVDSQVTMMFWYRQQPGQSLTLIATANQGSEATYESGFVIDKFPISRPNLTFSTLTVSNMSPEDSSIYLCSVLRPGPRTTEAFFGQGTRLTVV.